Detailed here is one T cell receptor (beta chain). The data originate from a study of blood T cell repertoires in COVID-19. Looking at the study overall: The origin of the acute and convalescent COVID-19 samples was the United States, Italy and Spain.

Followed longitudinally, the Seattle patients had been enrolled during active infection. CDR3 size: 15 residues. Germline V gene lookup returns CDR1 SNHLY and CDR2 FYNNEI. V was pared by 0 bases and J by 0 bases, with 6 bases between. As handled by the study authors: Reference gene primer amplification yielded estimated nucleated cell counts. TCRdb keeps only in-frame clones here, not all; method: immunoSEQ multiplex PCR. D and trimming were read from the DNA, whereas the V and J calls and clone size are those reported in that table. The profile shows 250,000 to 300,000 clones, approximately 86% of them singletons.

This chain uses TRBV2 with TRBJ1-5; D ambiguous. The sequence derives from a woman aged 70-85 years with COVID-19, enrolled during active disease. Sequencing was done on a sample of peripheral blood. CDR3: CASSEAGSSNQPQHF. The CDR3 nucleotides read TGTGCCAGCAGTGAAGCGGGGAGTAGCAATCAGCCCCAGCATTTT. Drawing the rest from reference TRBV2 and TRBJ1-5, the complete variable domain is EPEVTQTPSHQVTQMGQEVILRCVPISNHLYFYWYRQILGQKVEFLVSFYNNEISEKSEIFDDQFSVERPDGSNFTLKIRSTKLEDSAMYFCASSEAGSSNQPQHFGDGTRLSIL.